This TCR beta chain was captured by sequencing in a study of cytomegalovirus exposure and HLA in healthy donors. The PCR used 60 Vbeta and 13 Jbeta primers. Clones were read by immunoSEQ multiplex PCR, and TCRdb kept only the in-frame ones, dropping some. The table includes fewer than 140,000 clones, about three quarters detected once. The germline V gene encodes CDR1 LNHNV and CDR2 YYDKDF (reference sequence). The CDR3 covers 15 residues. After removal of 5 bases from V and 1 base from J, the junction contained 6 bases not matched to a gene. Sequencing input: PBMCs. The J gene is TRBJ1-1, the V gene TRBV15; 8 positions match TRBD1. This TCR was sampled from a boy between 10 and 17 years old in good health and CMV-seronegative. The CDR3 bases are TGTGCCACCAGCCGTAACGGACAGGGGAACACTGAAGCTTTCTTT. It codes for CATSRNGQGNTEAFF.